The sequence of this T cell receptor beta chain was determined in a study of T cell responses to AZD1222 COVID-19 vaccine. Study-level results: Repertoire sampling happened only post peak T cell response.

TCRdb's table, derived via immunoSEQ multiplex PCR, lists solely in-frame clones and lacks some. The data show 150,000 to 200,000 clones, with 85% to 95% seen just once and 1.1% to 1.5% held by the top ten. A note on this clone: The antigen remains unidentified.

CDR3 length equals 15 residues. CDR1 LGHNA and CDR2 YNFKEQ come from the germline V gene. V trimming: 4 bases; J trimming: 2 bases; junction bases outside the gene matches: 7. This chain joins TRBV4-2 and TRBJ2-7, with TRBD1 matching over 8 bases. The clonotype originates from an adult in good health. The material sequenced was peripheral blood, taken on day 0 of AZD1222 vaccination. CDR3 nucleotides: TGTGCCAGCAGCCCAACGGACAGGGATCCCTACGAGCAGTACTTC. Protein product: CASSPTDRDPYEQYF.